The 15 T cell receptor beta chains presented below share a single source sample, sequenced in a study of blood T cells in healthy people across ages. The use of a sample-barcoded 5' primer and a J-beta primer mix characterized a second PCR of roughly 7 to 11 cycles. TCRdb re-called the 5' RACE reads through MiXCR, storing one row per CDR3 protein. The repertoire holds fewer than 900,000 distinct CDR3 sequences, with around 36% as singletons. The sample comprised blood. The receptor set was obtained from a man between 18 and 29 years old in good health.

This chain uses TRBV10-3 with TRBJ2-1, with TRBD2 identical over 9 bases. The CDR3 extends over 17 amino acids. V shed 3 bases, J shed 7 bases, and the junction held 13 bases outside the gene matches. Per germline, CDR1 ENHRY and CDR2 SYGVKD. For the CDR3, the DNA is TGTGCCATCAGTGACGCGTGGGCGGGGGGGCAGGAAAATGAGCAGTTCTTC. Translation: CAISDAWAGGQENEQFF.

The V call is TRBV20-1, the J call TRBJ1-2; 11 bases fit TRBD1. The CDR3 covers 18 residues. V shed 5 bases and J 2 bases; nucleotides not matched to a gene: 16. CDR1 is DFQATT, CDR2 SNEGSKA, per germline (reference sequence). The DNA of the CDR3 is TGCAGTGCTGGGACCTGGGACAGGGGGAGATTTGGAAACTATGGCTACACCTTC. It yields the protein CSAGTWDRGRFGNYGYTF.

This clonotype appeared a few times. The chain has TRBV7-2 and TRBJ2-7; D not certain. Germline lookup yields CDR1 SGHTA and CDR2 FQGNSA. The length of the CDR3 is 18 residues. V was trimmed by 4 bases and J by 0 bases, leaving 22 bases between them. The chain's CDR3 is CASSSSLLSARSSYEQYF. The CDR3 region has the DNA TGTGCCAGCAGCTCCTCTCTCCTGTCGGCCAGGAGCTCCTACGAGCAGTACTTC.

This rearrangement joins TRBV6-5 to TRBJ2-2; 7 nucleotides align to TRBD1. Germline trimming cut 5 bases from V and 3 bases from J; bases unmatched to any gene: 6. The CDR3 extends over 15 amino acids. Germline CDR1 reads MNHEY; CDR2 reads SVGAGI. Here the CDR3 reads CASSPNTGDTGELFF. CDR3 DNA sequence: TGTGCCAGCAGTCCCAATACAGGGGACACCGGGGAGCTGTTTTTT.

The rearrangement joins TRBV2 to TRBJ1-1; no clear D gene. The V gene's germline CDR1 is SNHLY and CDR2 FYNNEI. Trimming removed 7 bases at V and 1 base at J, with 7 bases between. The CDR3 runs to 12 residues. This CDR3 reads CASMAGNTEAFF. CDR3 nucleotide sequence: TGTGCCAGCATGGCAGGGAACACTGAAGCTTTCTTT.

This clonotype has a handful of counts. This chain connects TRBV20-1 to TRBJ2-4; the D is unclear. Germline CDR1 is DFQATT and CDR2 is SNEGSKA (reference sequence). The CDR3 covers 14 residues. V shed 1 base and J shed 0 bases, with 7 bases lying between them. As DNA, the CDR3 is TGCAGTGCTAGAGGGCACCTAGCCAAAAACATTCAGTACTTC. It yields the protein CSARGHLAKNIQYF.

V usage is TRBV28 and J usage is TRBJ1-4, with 7 positions matching TRBD1. The length of the CDR3 is 14 residues. The germline CDR1 and CDR2 sequences are MDHEN and SYDVKM. The J segment lost 8 bases and the V segment lost 7 bases, leaving 10 bases of the junction unmatched. CDR3 sequence reads: CASIPQGGQEKLFF. CDR3 coding DNA: TGTGCCAGCATCCCTCAGGGGGGTCAAGAAAAACTGTTTTTT.

The sample holds a few counts of this clonotype. The chain links TRBV7-2 to TRBJ1-5, with 8 bases fitting TRBD1. CDR1 and CDR2 from the germline V gene are SGHTA and FQGNSA. After removal of 0 bases from V and 6 bases from J, the junction contained 4 bases not matched to a gene. The CDR3 runs 15 residues. CDR3 sequence: CASSLAQGVAQPQHF. For the CDR3, the DNA is TGTGCCAGCAGCTTAGCACAGGGGGTGGCTCAGCCCCAGCATTTT. Using reference TRBV7-2 and TRBJ1-5 for the parts outside the CDR3, the full variable domain is GAGVSQSPSNKVTEKGKDVELRCDPISGHTALYWYRQSLGQGLEFLIYFQGNSAPDKSGLPSDRFSAERTGGSVSTLTIQRTQQEDSAVYLCASSLAQGVAQPQHFGDGTRLSIL.

V usage is TRBV20-1 and J usage is TRBJ2-3; TRBD2 matches at 10 bases. The CDR3 totals 16 residues. With 3 bases clipped from V and 2 bases from J, the junction kept 8 bases outside the gene matches. CDR1 and CDR2 (germline): DFQATT, SNEGSKA (reference sequence). The CDR3 region is CSARVSGLAITDTQYF. As DNA, the CDR3 is TGCAGTGCTAGGGTCTCGGGACTAGCGATCACAGATACGCAGTATTTT.

This clonotype was seen at least ten times. The chain recombines TRBV20-1 with TRBJ2-1; possibly TRBD1 for D (5 bases). CDR1 DFQATT and CDR2 SNEGSKA come from the germline V gene (reference sequence). V shed 1 base and J shed 5 bases, with 9 bases lying between them. The CDR3 runs to 13 residues. The CDR3: CSARVAGNNEQFF. DNA of the CDR3: TGCAGTGCTAGAGTAGCAGGGAACAATGAGCAGTTCTTC.

This clonotype was detected only a few times. The chain employs TRBV6-6 and TRBJ1-4; a possible D gene is TRBD1 (6 bases). In germline, CDR1 is MNHNY, CDR2 SVGAGI (reference sequence). V lost 8 bases and J lost 10, with 17 bases in between. The CDR3 is 13 residues long. CDR3 DNA: TGTGCCAGCGAGTCCACAGGGATGGGAAAACTGTTTTTT. Encoded protein: CASESTGMGKLFF.

About this clonotype: A much larger clonotype is one base distant, so this may be a read error. The genes are TRBV12-3 or TRBV12-4 and TRBJ2-1, with 13 bases identical to TRBD2. The V gene end was trimmed by 5 bases and the J gene end by 0 bases; junction bases not matched to a gene: 7. This CDR3 has 18 amino acids. Here the CDR3 DNA reads TGTGCCAGCAGTATAGGACTAGCGGGGGTCTCCTCCTACAATGAGCAGTTCTTC. Its translation: CASSIGLAGVSSYNEQFF.

Note on this clonotype: A much larger clone lies one base from this, so it may be a read error. V usage is TRBV4-1 and J usage is TRBJ1-2; perhaps TRBD1 as D (6 bases). Germline CDR1 MGHRA, CDR2 YSYEKL. Trimming cost V 2 bases and J 1 base, with 14 bases left between them. This CDR3 region has 16 residues. The CDR3 protein is CASSQNRNRDNYGYTF. The CDR3 bases are TGCGCCAGCAGCCAAAATAGGAACAGGGATAACTATGGCTACACCTTC.

The chain links TRBV2 to TRBJ2-1, with a tentative D call TRBD1 (5 bases). Per the germline V gene, CDR1 is SNHLY and CDR2 is FYNNEI. This CDR3 has 15 residues. V was clipped by 3 bases and J by 8 bases, with 17 bases between them. CDR3 nucleotide sequence: TGTGCCAGCAGTGATAGGGGTGTTTTTGACGATGAGCAGTTCTTC. Encoded protein: CASSDRGVFDDEQFF.

This clonotype was counted only a few times. The chain joins TRBV3-1 to TRBJ2-5; TRBD2 is a possible D gene (5 bases). Germline CDR1 reads LGHDT; CDR2 reads YNNKEL (reference sequence). V was pared by 6 bases and J by 5 bases, with 13 bases between. This CDR3 has 13 residues. CDR3 nucleotide sequence: TGTGCCAGCAGAGACTCCTGGAGGGAGACCCAGTACTTC. This encodes CASRDSWRETQYF.